This T cell receptor (beta chain) was identified during a study of PD-1 blockade in classical Hodgkin lymphoma. Germline V gene sequence: CDR1 DFQATT, CDR2 SNEGSKA (reference sequence). The V end was cut by 6 bases, the J end by 4 bases, with 10 bases between. This CDR3 has 11 residues. The time point denotes: cycle 4 day 1 (C4D1), after six to seven weeks of nivolumab. Every patient relapsed after autologous stem cell transplantation, and brentuximab vedotin exposure varied. The assay was immunoSEQ multiplex PCR, and TCRdb's table has in-frame clones only and misses some. This sample has under 130,000 clones; approximately 89% occur once, and the top ten carry 15% to 20%.

V gene TRBV20-1 combines with J gene TRBJ2-7, with D unresolved. The sequence came from a human donor with classical Hodgkin lymphoma. The material sequenced was peripheral blood mononuclear cells (PBMCs), taken before the fourth cycle of nivolumab. CDR3 sequence: CSAEGDYEQYF. DNA for the CDR3: TGCAGTGCAGAAGGAGATTACGAGCAGTACTTC.